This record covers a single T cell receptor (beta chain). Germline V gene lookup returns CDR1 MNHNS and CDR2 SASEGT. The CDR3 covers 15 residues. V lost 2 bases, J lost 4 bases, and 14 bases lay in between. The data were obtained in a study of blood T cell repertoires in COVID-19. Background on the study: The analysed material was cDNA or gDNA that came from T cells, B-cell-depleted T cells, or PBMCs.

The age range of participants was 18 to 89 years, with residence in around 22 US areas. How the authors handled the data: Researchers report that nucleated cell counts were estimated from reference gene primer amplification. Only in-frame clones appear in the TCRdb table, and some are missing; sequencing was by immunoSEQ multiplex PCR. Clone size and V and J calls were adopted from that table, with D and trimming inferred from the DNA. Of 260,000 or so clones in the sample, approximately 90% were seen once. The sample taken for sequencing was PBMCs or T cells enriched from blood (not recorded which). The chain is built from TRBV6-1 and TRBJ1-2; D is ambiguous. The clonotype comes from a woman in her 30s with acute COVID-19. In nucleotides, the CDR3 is TGTGCCAGCAGTGAACTTTCGGGGAGATTCTATGGCTACACCTTC. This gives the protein CASSELSGRFYGYTF.